This record concerns one TCR beta chain sequence. This clone has more than one count but fewer than ten. Its antigen remains undetermined. Base qualities are not recorded, but no much larger clone differs from it by a single base. The sample comes from a study of radiation and T cells in renal cell carcinoma (dated by TCRdb to 2018 to 2021). Turning to the overall study: In total, 53 samples underwent TCR beta sequencing: around 25 tumors plus 27 peripheral blood samples. Across all 50 or so samples, around 4,000,000 unique CDR3 nucleotide sequences encoding 2.5 million to 3 million unique CDR3 amino acid sequences were identified. Beyond this particular receptor, the publication reports: Effects of radiation dose or scheduling on the TCR repertoire could not be addressed with the single-armed trial design. TCR clonality was higher in irradiated tumors than in controls, as the top 100 clonotypes made up an average of approximately 50% of the repertoire in irradiated tumors compared with around 40% in nephrectomy-only tumors. Because only small tumor regions of roughly 1 g were available, intratumoral heterogeneity was not captured. Irradiated tumors contained more dominant CDR3 motifs, and these motifs occupied a larger share of the repertoire than in control tumors.

The immunoSEQ kit was used, according to the manufacturer's recommendations, to generate TCR beta libraries from genomic DNA. Library preparation used a first multiplex PCR with proprietary primers, then a second PCR adding unique barcodes, with bead cleanups after each round. Each sample batch included a kit-provided positive control reaction and a negative control reaction. The final libraries underwent checking on an Agilent 4200 TapeStation D1000 ScreenTape, volumetric pooling, and quantification by qPCR. Sequencing was performed on an Illumina NextSeq500 with a MidOutput 150-cycle cartridge, and 156 Read1 and 15 Index1 cycles were run with kit custom primers. The pooled library was loaded at 0.95 to 1 pM, with a roughly 19% PhiX control spiked in. Per the source publication's procedure: Vendor-processed data were analyzed in R, and a clonotype was defined as all T cells sharing the same CDR3 nucleotide sequence. In the clone abundance analyses, frequencies in each sample were normalized to that sample's 10,000 most abundant clones. Public T cell clones, which averaged fewer than five per sample, were removed prior to analysis. Dominant motif analysis used ImmunoMap with the PAM10 matrix, gap penalty 30 and homology threshold 0.3; motifs with cumulative frequency at least 0.01 counted as dominant. TCRdb carries this immuneACCESS record with in-frame sequences only. Its versions omit some clonotypes, under half of them owing to an unresolved V gene in the studies checked, with the rest unexplained. V, J and clone size derive from that table, while D and trimming were established from the DNA sequence. For this sample there are 15,000 or so clones; 62% appear just once. Clones ranked in the top ten supply 17% of the sample.

The sample's time point, from its label and the paper: tumor resected at nephrectomy. This sample's treatment or condition label indicates: treatment-naive control, cytoreductive nephrectomy. The control tumors were taken from treatment-naive renal cell carcinoma patients who had cytoreductive nephrectomy with no earlier radiation. Every patient's renal cell carcinoma showed clear cell pathology. Control tumors used for TCR sequencing were obtained from a handful of females and around 11 males (median age approximately 60 years, range about 40 to 90) and were resected from about 2011 to 2015. Tumors were mechanically dissociated, digested with collagenase/hyaluronidase at 37 °C, processed in gentleMACS C tubes, and stored in liquid nitrogen. Genomic DNA for TCR sequencing was prepared using the QIAamp DNA Blood Mini Kit (Qiagen). The analyses included just those samples that passed every quality control check.

The CDR3 runs 15 amino acids, cysteine and phenylalanine included. This entry keeps only the CDR3 DNA: 45 bases, framed from base 1. V sheds 4 bases and J sheds 1 base, leaving 13 bases between their ends. Looking up the germline V gene yields CDR1 LGHNA and CDR2 YNFKEQ. Specimen: tumor tissue, collected from a patient whose treatment was nephrectomy without radiotherapy. This clonotype originated in a man in his 60s with renal cell carcinoma. In this chain, TRBV4-2 is recombined with TRBJ2-5; TRBD2 could be the D gene, as 5 bases match. The CDR3 sequence is CASSLKGEPQETQYF. In nucleotides, the sequence is TGTGCCAGCAGCCTCAAGGGAGAGCCCCAAGAGACCCAGTACTTC.